Listed here are 32 T cell receptor beta chains from one sample, sequenced in a study of T cells in Graves' hyperthyroidism and ophthalmopathy. Regions amplified from RNA transcripts were the TCR beta CDR3 regions. HTBI primers were the set used in a first-round RT-PCR of the TCR CDR3. A single record per CDR3 protein comes from TCRdb applying MiXCR to the multiplex PCR reads. Among some 530,000 distinct CDR3 sequences listed, around a fifth were seen once. Sequenced material: blood. The receptors shown here come from a woman in her 70s with Graves' ophthalmopathy.

V is TRBV20-1 and J is TRBJ2-2, with 7 bases identical to TRBD2. The V gene's germline CDR1 is DFQATT and CDR2 SNEGSKA (reference sequence). The trim removed 1 base at V and 1 base at J, leaving 12 bases unmatched. This CDR3 spans 18 amino acids. The CDR3 DNA follows: TGCAGTGCTAGAGTTGTTTTCGGAGCGGGGCAGAACACCGGGGAGCTGTTTTTT. Its protein is CSARVVFGAGQNTGELFF.

This clonotype was detected a few times. The V and J genes are TRBV28 and TRBJ2-3; D possibly corresponds to TRBD2 (5 bases). There are 13 residues in the CDR3. V was cut by 9 bases and J by 2 bases, with 12 bases left in between. Germline V gene data show CDR1 as MDHEN and CDR2 as SYDVKM. The CDR3 here is CASYRGSTDTQYF. In nucleotides, the CDR3 is TGTGCCAGTTACCGGGGTTCCACAGATACGCAGTATTTT. Filled out from reference TRBV28 and TRBJ2-3, the complete variable domain reads DVKVTQSSRYLVKRTGEKVFLECVQDMDHENMFWYRQDPGLGLRLIYFSYDVKMKEKGDIPEGYSVSREKKERFSLILESASTNQTSMYLCASYRGSTDTQYFGPGTRLTVL.

This clonotype was recorded a few times. This chain connects TRBV12-3 or TRBV12-4 to TRBJ1-1; TRBD1 agrees at 8 bases. This CDR3 has 14 amino acids. The trim removed 7 bases at V and 6 bases at J, leaving 10 bases unmatched. CDR3 DNA: TGTGCCAGCATCGGCAGGGGGCTGTGGGCTGAAGCTTTCTTT. The encoded protein is CASIGRGLWAEAFF.

J is TRBJ1-2 and V is TRBV12-3 or TRBV12-4; D may be TRBD1 (5 bases). Trimming removed 6 bases from V and 5 bases from J, with 16 bases in between. The CDR3 runs 14 residues. The CDR3 region is CASSADTILYGYTF. The DNA of the CDR3 is TGTGCCAGCAGCGCGGACACTATTCTTTATGGCTACACCTTC.

The chain has TRBV6-2 or TRBV6-3 and TRBJ2-3, with TRBD1 as a possible D gene (6 bases). CDR1 MNHEY and CDR2 SVGEGT come from the germline V gene. This CDR3 contains 16 residues. The germline V and J ends were trimmed by 0 bases and 3 bases, with 13 bases remaining between them. This CDR3 is CASSYSNSQGTDTQYF. In nucleotides, the CDR3 is TGTGCCAGCAGTTACTCGAATTCCCAGGGGACAGATACGCAGTATTTT.

This clonotype occurred many times. The genes are TRBV18 and TRBJ2-3; D is uncertain. The CDR3 length is 13 residues. The V gene's germline CDR1 is KGHSH and CDR2 LQKENI. The V end was cut by 4 bases, the J end by 2 bases, with 7 bases between. CDR3 coding DNA: TGTGCCAGCTCACTCGTCACCACAGATACGCAGTATTTT. As protein: CASSLVTTDTQYF.

The chain is built from TRBV6-1 and TRBJ1-5; 9 nucleotides line up with TRBD1. The CDR3 has 14 amino acids. Per germline, CDR1 MNHNS and CDR2 SASEGT. Trimming took 6 bases from V and 4 from J; bases not matched to a gene: 4. CDR3 protein: CASRRGTGNQPQHF. In nucleotides, the CDR3 is TGTGCCAGCAGACGAGGGACAGGGAATCAGCCCCAGCATTTT.

This clonotype was counted a few times. The CDR3 DNA sequence: TGTGCCAGTAGAGAAAGGGGTGTGCCGGCTGAAGCTTTCTTT. This codes for CASRERGVPAEAFF. V is TRBV19 and J is TRBJ1-1; perhaps TRBD1 as D (5 bases). Germline V lookup: CDR1 LNHDA, CDR2 SQIVND (reference sequence). CDR3 length: 14 amino acids. The ends were cut back, 6 bases at V and 6 bases at J, with 17 bases in the middle.

The chain has TRBV19 and TRBJ1-2; D uncertain. The CDR3 spans 15 residues. CDR1 and CDR2 (germline): LNHDA, SQIVND (reference sequence). V was cut by 3 bases and J by 0 bases, with 11 bases left in between. DNA for the CDR3: TGTGCCAGTAGTATCCAAGGACGGACTAACTATGGCTACACCTTC. Its translation is CASSIQGRTNYGYTF.

The CDR3 region is CATSRDGAGGGQDSPLHF. The CDR3, as DNA: TGTGCCACCAGCAGAGACGGTGCGGGGGGGGGGCAAGATTCACCCCTCCACTTT. V and J are TRBV15 and TRBJ1-6; tentatively, D is TRBD1 (6 bases). The V gene lost 0 bases and the J gene lost 8 bases, with 20 bases spanning the gap. Germline CDR1 is LNHNV and CDR2 is YYDKDF (reference sequence). The CDR3 length is 18 residues. Based on the CDR3 plus reference TRBV15 and TRBJ1-6, the full variable domain is DAMVIQNPRYQVTQFGKPVTLSCSQTLNHNVMYWYQQKSSQAPKLLFHYYDKDFNNEADTPDNFQSRRPNTSFCFLDIRSPGLGDTAMYLCATSRDGAGGGQDSPLHFGNGTRLTVT.

This chain connects TRBV11-3 to TRBJ2-1, with D unresolved. Germline CDR1 and CDR2: SGHNT and YENEEA. The CDR3 extends over 13 amino acids. With 5 bases removed from V and 9 bases from J, the gap between germline ends came to 14 bases. The CDR3 region has the DNA TGTGCCAGCAGCCCCCCTCTAGTACCTGAGCAGTTCTTC. This translates into CASSPPLVPEQFF.

There are a few counts of this clonotype. The CDR3 protein is CASGPLWVPGGTEAFF. The CDR3 DNA follows: TGTGCCAGCGGACCCCTCTGGGTACCGGGGGGCACTGAAGCTTTCTTT. The gene calls are TRBV14 and TRBJ1-1, with D possibly being TRBD1 (5 bases). Germline V lookup: CDR1 SGHDN, CDR2 FVKESK. The CDR3 is 16 amino acids. V lost 8 bases, J lost 4 bases, and 23 bases lay in between.

This sequence joins TRBV12-3 or TRBV12-4 and TRBJ1-3, with unresolved D. V was trimmed by 6 bases and J by 0 bases, leaving 9 bases between them. This CDR3 region has 14 residues. In DNA, the CDR3 is TGTGCCAGCAGCGAGTCCAGCTCTGGAAACACCATATATTTT. Translation gives CASSESSSGNTIYF.

V gene TRBV4-3 combines with J gene TRBJ1-4; D ambiguous. Per germline, CDR1 LGHNA and CDR2 YSLEER. CDR3 length: 17 residues. The germline V and J ends were trimmed by 1 base and 0 bases, with 12 bases remaining between them. CDR3 sequence (DNA): TGCGCCAGCAGCCAAGTTGGGCAGCTTGCAACTAATGAAAAACTGTTTTTT. Encoded protein: CASSQVGQLATNEKLFF.

J is TRBJ2-7 and V is TRBV30; tentatively, D is TRBD2 (6 bases). Germline V lookup: CDR1 GTSNPN, CDR2 SVGIG (reference sequence). Between the trimmed V and J ends, which lost 5 bases and 0 bases, there was a span of 14 bases. This CDR3 is 14 amino acids long. This CDR3 is CAWGGTPSSYEQYF. For the CDR3, the DNA is TGTGCCTGGGGAGGGACTCCAAGCTCCTACGAGCAGTACTTC.

This clonotype was seen repeatedly, ten times or more. The chain uses TRBV7-6 and TRBJ2-1, with 9 nucleotides matching TRBD2. This CDR3 is 17 amino acids long. The V segment lost 0 bases and the J segment 9 bases; nucleotides outside the gene matches: 12. CDR1 and CDR2 (germline): SGHVS, FNYEAQ. CDR3 sequence reads: CASSLAHLAGIRFEQFF. The DNA for the CDR3 is TGTGCCAGCAGCTTAGCTCACCTAGCGGGAATTCGTTTTGAGCAGTTCTTC.

This clonotype occurred many times. The chain recombines TRBV2 with TRBJ1-1, with a weak D call TRBD1 (6 bases). Trimming removed 6 bases from V and 6 bases from J, with 14 bases in between. The CDR3 consists of 13 residues. CDR1 SNHLY and CDR2 FYNNEI come from the germline V gene. CDR3 sequence reads: CASSLRGLAEAFF. The CDR3, as DNA: TGTGCCAGCAGCCTCAGGGGCCTCGCTGAAGCTTTCTTT. Variable domain in full (rest from reference TRBV2 and TRBJ1-1): EPEVTQTPSHQVTQMGQEVILRCVPISNHLYFYWYRQILGQKVEFLVSFYNNEISEKSEIFDDQFSVERPDGSNFTLKIRSTKLEDSAMYFCASSLRGLAEAFFGQGTRLTVV.

The chain joins TRBV6-2 or TRBV6-3 to TRBJ2-1, with 9 positions matching TRBD2. The CDR3 spans 18 residues. CDR1 is MNHEY and CDR2 is SVGEGT in the germline V gene. V lost 2 bases and J lost 7; bases outside the gene matches: 15. CDR3: CASSYPTRGAGGRNEQFF. Written as DNA, the CDR3 is TGTGCCAGCAGTTACCCGACCCGGGGAGCGGGAGGACGAAATGAGCAGTTCTTC.

The sample holds many counts of this clonotype. This chain connects TRBV3-1 to TRBJ2-7, with TRBD2 matching 9 bases. The CDR3 has 14 residues. V shed 4 bases and J 7 bases; nucleotides not matched to a gene: 8. CDR1 is LGHDT, CDR2 YNNKEL, per germline (reference sequence). CDR3 sequence (DNA): TGTGCCAGCAGCCCCAGGACTAGCGTCGGTGAGCAGTACTTC. It yields the protein CASSPRTSVGEQYF.

The V call is TRBV3-1, the J call TRBJ2-3; 7 nucleotides line up with TRBD2. Trimming took 4 bases from V and 4 from J; bases not matched to a gene: 17. There are 18 residues in the CDR3. Germline-derived CDR1 and CDR2 are LGHDT and YNNKEL (reference sequence). DNA for the CDR3: TGTGCCAGCAGCCCGATCCCACAGCGTGCGGGAGCTTCAGATACGCAGTATTTT. Protein product: CASSPIPQRAGASDTQYF.

This clonotype occurred many times. The chain couples TRBV10-3 to TRBJ1-5; a possible D gene is TRBD1 (5 bases). The CDR3 is 15 residues long. The ends were cut back, 2 bases at V and 5 bases at J, with 13 bases in the middle. Germline V gene data show CDR1 as ENHRY and CDR2 as SYGVKD. CDR3 sequence: CAISEGTLPDQPQHF. Written as DNA, the CDR3 is TGTGCCATCAGTGAGGGGACCCTTCCAGATCAGCCCCAGCATTTT.

This clonotype was seen repeatedly, ten times or more. The chain links TRBV28 to TRBJ2-2, with a possible D match to TRBD2 (5 bases). Per the germline V gene, CDR1 is MDHEN and CDR2 is SYDVKM. V lost 6 bases to trimming and J lost 5 bases, with 13 bases between them. This CDR3 spans 14 amino acids. DNA of the CDR3: TGTGCCAGCAGCCCCGGACTCGCTACCGGGGAGCTGTTTTTT. This gives the protein CASSPGLATGELFF.

The chain combines TRBV3-1 with TRBJ2-5; 8 nucleotides align to TRBD2. Germline V lookup: CDR1 LGHDT, CDR2 YNNKEL (reference sequence). This CDR3 is 14 amino acids long. Unmatched junction bases numbered 5, after V lost 4 bases and J lost 4 bases. Here the CDR3 reads CASSRPAGVETQYF. In nucleotides, the CDR3 is TGTGCCAGCAGCCGCCCAGCGGGAGTAGAGACCCAGTACTTC.

DNA of the CDR3: TGTGCCAGCAGTTACACTTGGGGGCTTAACTATGGCTACACCTTC. This encodes CASSYTWGLNYGYTF. This chain joins TRBV6-5 and TRBJ1-2, with D maybe TRBD1 (6 bases). The CDR3 loop spans 15 amino acids. V was shortened by 2 bases and J by 1 base, with 11 bases between the two germline ends. The germline CDR1 and CDR2 sequences are MNHEY and SVGAGI.

This chain connects TRBV5-1 to TRBJ2-1, with 7 bases that match TRBD2. V shed 4 bases and J 4 bases; nucleotides not matched to a gene: 8. The CDR3 has 15 amino acids. The germline gives CDR1 SGHRS, CDR2 YFSETQ. CDR3 in amino acids: CASSREDPSYNEQFF. CDR3 DNA: TGCGCCAGCAGCCGGGAGGACCCCTCTTACAATGAGCAGTTCTTC.

This sequence joins TRBV12-3 or TRBV12-4 and TRBJ2-7; D possibly matches TRBD1 or TRBD2 (5 bases each). This CDR3 contains 14 residues. With 2 bases removed from V and 2 bases from J, the gap between germline ends came to 10 bases. The CDR3 DNA reads TGTGCCAGCAGTTTACACAGGCGGGCCTACGAGCAGTACTTC. This translates into CASSLHRRAYEQYF.

The chain employs TRBV12-3 or TRBV12-4 and TRBJ2-5; weak D call: TRBD1 (5 bases). CDR3 size: 14 residues. The germline V and J ends were trimmed by 8 bases and 2 bases, with 15 bases remaining between them. The DNA for the CDR3 is TGTGCCAGCGGAAGGGGTCTGGGGCAAGAGACCCAGTACTTC. Its protein product is CASGRGLGQETQYF.

This clonotype appeared many times. The chain recombines TRBV28 with TRBJ1-4; D unclear. Germline V gives CDR1 MDHEN, CDR2 SYDVKM. The CDR3 loop spans 12 amino acids. Trimming left V 6 bases short and J 8 bases short, with 10 bases between. CDR3 region: CASREAGEKLFF. The DNA of the CDR3 is TGTGCCAGCAGGGAGGCCGGGGAAAAACTGTTTTTT.

This clonotype has a handful of counts. The CDR3 region is CSARRDRVTNEQFF. The CDR3 nucleotides are TGCAGTGCTAGAAGGGACAGGGTAACGAATGAGCAGTTCTTC. The chain uses TRBV20-1 and TRBJ2-1, with TRBD1 matching 9 bases. V lost 2 bases, J lost 7 bases, and 6 bases stayed unmatched. The length of the CDR3 is 14 residues. The germline gives CDR1 DFQATT, CDR2 SNEGSKA (reference sequence).

There are a few counts of this clonotype. This chain uses TRBV12-3 or TRBV12-4 with TRBJ2-7; 9 nucleotides match TRBD1. V lost 3 bases and J lost 5; bases outside the gene matches: 11. The CDR3 sequence is 16 residues long. CDR3: CASSFDPGTGYHEQYF. CDR3 nucleotides: TGTGCCAGCAGTTTCGACCCCGGGACAGGGTACCACGAGCAGTACTTC.

The V call is TRBV4-1, the J call TRBJ2-1; 9 bases align to TRBD2. CDR3 length: 15 residues. Germline-derived CDR1 and CDR2 are MGHRA and YSYEKL. J gave up 6 bases and V 2 bases, and 5 bases lay outside the gene matches. The DNA for the CDR3 is TGCGCCAGCAGCCAACAGGATAGCGGGAGCAATGAGCAGTTCTTC. It translates to CASSQQDSGSNEQFF.

This clonotype has a handful of counts. The V gene is TRBV9, the J gene TRBJ2-5, with 9 bases aligning to TRBD2. Per germline, CDR1 SGDLS and CDR2 YYNGEE. The CDR3 length is 15 residues. V gave up 0 bases and J gave up 4 bases; unmatched junction bases: 4. The CDR3 region has the DNA TGTGCCAGCAGCGTAGCTAGCGGGGCCTCAGAGACCCAGTACTTC. Protein sequence: CASSVASGASETQYF. Supplemented by reference TRBV9 and TRBJ2-5, the full variable domain reads DSGVTQTPKHLITATGQRVTLRCSPRSGDLSVYWYQQSLDQGLQFLIQYYNGEERAKGNILERFSAQQFPDLHSELNLSSLELGDSALYFCASSVASGASETQYFGPGTRLLVL.